The sequence of this T cell receptor (beta chain) was determined in a study of CD8 T cells in Susac syndrome. The wider study: Over five sequenced Susac syndrome patients had clinically active disease, while 8 or 9 were in remission.

High-throughput TCR beta sequencing covered peripheral CD8+ and CD4+ T cells. About 0.45 to 1 ug RNA was reverse transcribed with random hexamers. Multiplex PCR with immunoSEQ amplified the TCR beta CDR3 across 54 Vbeta and 13 Jbeta. TCRdb re-derived calls from the immunoSEQ multiplex PCR reads in MiXCR, one entry per CDR3 protein. Altogether around 230,000 distinct CDR3 sequences are present, approximately 95% being singletons, with the ten largest covering 0.1%. The CDR3 is 14 residues long. V lost 6 bases and J lost 7; bases outside the gene matches: 9. Germline V gene lookup returns CDR1 DFQATT and CDR2 SNEGSKA (reference sequence).

The chain links TRBV20-1 to TRBJ2-7, with 13 bases aligning to TRBD2. The sequence was collected from a human donor with Susac syndrome. Source material: CD4+ T cells from PBMCs. The CDR3 loop is CSAPRTSGRSEQYF. DNA for the CDR3: TGCAGTGCACCTAGGACTAGCGGGAGATCGGAGCAGTACTTC.